This TCR beta chain was captured by sequencing in a study of T-cell reconstitution after alpha-beta-depleted transplantation in children. Overall study findings and caveats: The authors attributed T-cell counts and diversity one year after transplant mostly to newly produced T cells. The origin of alpha-beta T cells about two months after transplant was reportedly several hundred expanded graft clones. It was surviving recipient T cells and thymic progenitors that gave some patients high TCRbeta diversity at day 60.

Library preparation (for TCRbeta) was performed with unique molecular identifiers. TCRdb recomputed calls from the PCR reads with MiXCR, one row per CDR3 protein. The sample lists hundreds of thousands of distinct CDR3 sequences; less than 15% were seen once. Concerning this clonotype itself: Its target is unknown.

Deletions cut 4 bases from V and 8 bases from J, with 14 bases between. Per germline, CDR1 SQVTM and CDR2 ANQGSEA. The CDR3 has 12 residues. The rearrangement uses TRBV29-1 and TRBJ1-2; D is possibly TRBD1 (5 bases). Sequencing was performed on PBMCs, taken before TCRalphabeta/CD19-depleted stem cell transplant. The receptor comes from a girl aged 2 to 10 with congenital amegakaryocytic thrombocytopenia, due to receive a stem cell transplant. DNA of the CDR3: TGCAGCGTTGGGTCAGGGCCCGGCGGCTACACCTTC. Amino acids: CSVGSGPGGYTF.